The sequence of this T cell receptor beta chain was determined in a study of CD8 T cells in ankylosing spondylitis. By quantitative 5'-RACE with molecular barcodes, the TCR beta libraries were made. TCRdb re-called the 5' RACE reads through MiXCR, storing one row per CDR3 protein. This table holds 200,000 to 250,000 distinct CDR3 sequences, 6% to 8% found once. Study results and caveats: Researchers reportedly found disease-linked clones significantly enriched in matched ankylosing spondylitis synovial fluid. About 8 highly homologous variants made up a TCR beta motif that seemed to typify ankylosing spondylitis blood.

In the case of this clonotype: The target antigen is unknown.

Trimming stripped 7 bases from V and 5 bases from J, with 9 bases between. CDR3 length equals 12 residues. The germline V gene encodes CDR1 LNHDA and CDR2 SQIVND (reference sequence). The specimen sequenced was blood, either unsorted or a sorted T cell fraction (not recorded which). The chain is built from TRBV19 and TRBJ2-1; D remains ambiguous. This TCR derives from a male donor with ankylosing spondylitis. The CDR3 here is CASKPADNEQFF. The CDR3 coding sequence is TGTGCCAGTAAGCCCGCCGACAATGAGCAGTTCTTC.